This T cell receptor beta chain originates from a study of post-analysis software for immune sequencing data. The germline V gene has CDR1 MGHRA and CDR2 YSYEKL. This CDR3 has 15 amino acids. Trimming shortened V by 4 bases and J by 7 bases, and 14 bases separated the two germline ends. On this clonotype: Its antigen is not known.

General study findings and limits: The study found TRBV5-6, TRBV5-1 and TRBV20-1 among a few TRBV segments more frequent in patients than controls. Significantly lower normalized Chao1 diversity was seen in multiple sclerosis patients than in controls.

Researchers reported that TCR beta cDNA libraries carried unique molecular identifiers. T cells numbering roughly 1 to 10 million yielded cDNA molecules that totaled approximately 500,000. TCRdb ran MiXCR on the PCR reads and lists one entry per CDR3 protein. This table holds hundreds of thousands of distinct CDR3 sequences, 30% found once. The gene calls are TRBV4-1 and TRBJ1-6; D remains unclear. This TCR was recovered from a girl aged 5 to 17 with multiple sclerosis. The sample consisted of blood. This CDR3 reads CASSRATVWNSPLHF. The DNA for the CDR3 is TGCGCCAGCAGCCGAGCGACTGTTTGGAATTCACCCCTCCACTTT.